The 30 T cell receptor beta chains listed next were all sequenced from one sample in a study of Ad26.COV2.S vaccination and SARS-CoV-2 variants. The treatment: some 20 received Ad26.COV2.S at low or high dose, single or two shots; several received placebo; per-sample allocation not given. At day 63 after the first vaccine or placebo injection, samples were drawn. Generated by immunoSEQ multiplex PCR, the TCRdb table keeps only in-frame clones and is missing some. The sample has about 480,000 clones, around 85% seen once. The source was peripheral blood, collected in a trial of Ad26.COV2.S vaccine versus placebo. These receptors were obtained from a person between 18 and 65 years old who received the Ad26.COV2.S COVID-19 vaccine or a placebo.

The chain is built from TRBV7-3 and TRBJ2-2; D ambiguous. CDR1 is SGHTA and CDR2 is FQGTGA in the germline V gene. V was trimmed by 5 bases and J by 0 bases, leaving 1 base between them. CDR3 size: 12 residues. Written as DNA, the CDR3 is TGTGCCAGCAGCACGAACACCGGGGAGCTGTTTTTT. Encoded protein: CASSTNTGELFF.

The chain couples TRBV6-5 to TRBJ1-1; TRBD1 is a possible D gene (6 bases). The CDR3 runs to 15 residues. V was cut by 2 bases and J by 10 bases, with 20 bases left in between. The germline V gene has CDR1 MNHEY and CDR2 SVGAGI. DNA of the CDR3: TGTGCCAGCAGTTACCCAGGACAGCCCGCTCGCGGAGCTTTCTTT. Translating it yields CASSYPGQPARGAFF.

The rearrangement links TRBV9 to TRBJ1-1, with no clear D. Germline V lookup: CDR1 SGDLS, CDR2 YYNGEE. The CDR3 is 13 residues long. Trimming stripped 7 bases from V and 7 bases from J, with 17 bases between. Here the CDR3 DNA reads TGTGCCAGCGGAGGCGGGGTCTTTGATGAAGCTTTCTTT. Protein sequence: CASGGGVFDEAFF.

The chain combines TRBV5-4 with TRBJ2-5, with 8 bases fitting TRBD2. V was pared by 2 bases and J by 4 bases, with 7 bases of the junction left unmatched. The CDR3 contains 15 residues. Germline-derived CDR1 and CDR2 are SGHNT and YYREEE (reference sequence). In DNA, the CDR3 is TGTGCCAGCAGCTTCCCCCCGGGAGGGGGAGAGACCCAGTACTTC. Protein product: CASSFPPGGGETQYF.

V and J are TRBV30 and TRBJ2-1; TRBD1 matches 8 bases. V gave up 0 bases and J gave up 10 bases; unmatched junction bases: 8. Germline V gene data show CDR1 as GTSNPN and CDR2 as SVGIG (reference sequence). There are 14 residues in the CDR3. CDR3 sequence (DNA): TGTGCCTGGAGTGTAACAGGGGGTCCCGAGGAGCAGTTCTTC. Its translation: CAWSVTGGPEEQFF.

This chain uses TRBV15 with TRBJ1-2, with 7 bases that match TRBD1. The CDR3 has 16 amino acids. CDR1 is LNHNV and CDR2 is YYDKDF in the germline V gene (reference sequence). The junction had 9 bases not matched to a gene; V was cut back by 0 bases and J by 5 bases. The CDR3 region has the DNA TGTGCCACCAGCAGAGATGGGAGGGGGCTAGGTTATGGCTACACCTTC. Translation gives CATSRDGRGLGYGYTF. Full variable domain (remainder filled in from reference TRBV15 and TRBJ1-2): DAMVIQNPRYQVTQFGKPVTLSCSQTLNHNVMYWYQQKSSQAPKLLFHYYDKDFNNEADTPDNFQSRRPNTSFCFLDIRSPGLGDTAMYLCATSRDGRGLGYGYTFGSGTRLTVV.

This sequence joins TRBV28 and TRBJ1-6, with 10 nucleotides matching TRBD1. In germline, CDR1 is MDHEN, CDR2 SYDVKM. The CDR3 has 14 residues. V shed 6 bases and J 10 bases; nucleotides not matched to a gene: 6. The CDR3 DNA follows: TGTGCCAGCAGGGCAGGGACAGGGGTCTCACCCCTCCACTTT. Translating it yields CASRAGTGVSPLHF.

V and J are TRBV5-4 and TRBJ2-5, with unresolved D. The V and J ends lost 4 bases and 1 base respectively, with 14 bases between them. Per the germline V gene, CDR1 is SGHNT and CDR2 is YYREEE (reference sequence). The CDR3 consists of 15 residues. The CDR3 bases are TGTGCCAGCAGCACCCCTTGGACGACCCAAGAGACCCAGTACTTC. This encodes CASSTPWTTQETQYF.

Note on this clone: Other DNA sequences from this sample encode an identical CDR3 as well. The chain couples TRBV30 to TRBJ1-1; D unresolved. V was shortened by 1 base and J by 1 base, with 7 bases between the two germline ends. CDR3 length equals 13 residues. From germline, CDR1 is GTSNPN and CDR2 SVGIG (reference sequence). In DNA, the CDR3 is TGTGCCTGGAGTGGGCAGTCGAACACTGAAGCTTTCTTT. Translated: CAWSGQSNTEAFF. Looking up the rest from reference TRBV30 and TRBJ1-1 gives the full variable domain: SQTIHQWPATLVQPVGSPLSLECTVEGTSNPNLYWYRQAAGRGLQLLFYSVGIGQISSEVPQNLSASRPQDRQFILSSKKLLLSDSGFYLCAWSGQSNTEAFFGQGTRLTVV.

J is TRBJ1-6 and V is TRBV7-9; D unclear. Trimming pared 4 bases from V and 8 bases from J, leaving 9 bases between. Germline CDR1 and CDR2: SEHNR and FQNEAQ (reference sequence). The CDR3 is 13 residues long. CDR3 sequence (DNA): TGTGCCAGCAGCTCCTCGACGGATTCACCCCTCCACTTT. It specifies CASSSSTDSPLHF.

The chain has TRBV27 and TRBJ2-7, with D unclear. CDR3 size: 15 residues. V was cut by 5 bases and J by 7 bases, with 21 bases left in between. Germline CDR1 and CDR2: MNHEY and SMNVEV (reference sequence). The CDR3 loop reads CASSPRPTGAGEQYF. CDR3 DNA sequence: TGTGCCAGCAGTCCGAGGCCCACGGGCGCTGGGGAGCAGTACTTC.

In this sample, this clone turned up once. The J gene is TRBJ2-6, the V gene TRBV7-2, with 9 bases fitting TRBD1. The CDR3 contains 18 residues. Germline V lookup: CDR1 SGHTA, CDR2 FQGNSA. J lost 2 bases, V lost 2 bases, and 7 bases had no gene match. The CDR3 sequence is CASSLNPQGATGANVLTF. The CDR3 DNA is TGTGCCAGCAGCTTAAACCCACAGGGGGCAACTGGGGCCAACGTCCTGACTTTC.

The chain links TRBV27 to TRBJ2-7; 7 bases line up with TRBD2. Germline assignment: CDR1 MNHEY and CDR2 SMNVEV (reference sequence). CDR3 length equals 17 residues. The V segment lost 0 bases and the J segment 0 bases; nucleotides outside the gene matches: 8. The CDR3 spells CASSLSPIERDSYEQYF. The CDR3 region has the DNA TGTGCCAGCAGTTTATCGCCGATAGAGCGGGACTCCTACGAGCAGTACTTC.

The chain employs TRBV10-3 and TRBJ2-7; D might be TRBD1 (5 bases). This CDR3 is 14 amino acids long. The V gene lost 3 bases and the J gene lost 2 bases, with 11 bases spanning the gap. CDR1 and CDR2 (germline): ENHRY, SYGVKD. This chain's CDR3 is CAISEMAGPYEQYF. The CDR3 coding sequence is TGTGCCATCAGTGAAATGGCAGGGCCCTACGAGCAGTACTTC.

The genes are TRBV12-3 or TRBV12-4 and TRBJ2-2; D remains ambiguous. The CDR3 has 11 residues. Trimming removed 7 bases at V and 6 bases at J, with 6 bases between. DNA of the CDR3: TGTGCCAGCACCTCTGCCGGGGAGCTGTTTTTT. It encodes CASTSAGELFF.

The chain uses TRBV9 and TRBJ2-5; 10 bases are shared with TRBD1. The V and J ends lost 4 bases and 2 bases, in that order; junction bases with no gene match: 5. Germline loops: CDR1 SGDLS, CDR2 YYNGEE. CDR3 length equals 15 residues. CDR3 sequence: CASSSGQGVQETQYF. For the CDR3, the DNA is TGTGCCAGCAGCTCAGGACAGGGGGTTCAAGAGACCCAGTACTTC.

The CDR3 protein is CATAVGGRYSPLHF. CDR3 DNA sequence: TGTGCCACCGCCGTTGGGGGAAGGTATTCACCCCTCCACTTT. The chain carries TRBV19 and TRBJ1-6; D perhaps matches TRBD1 (5 bases). The CDR3 totals 14 residues. The germline V gene encodes CDR1 LNHDA and CDR2 SQIVND (reference sequence). Trimming cost V 10 bases and J 8 bases, with 18 bases left between them. Full variable domain (remainder filled in from reference TRBV19 and TRBJ1-6): DGGITQSPKYLFRKEGQNVTLSCEQNLNHDAMYWYRQDPGQGLRLIYYSQIVNDFQKGDIAEGYSVSREKKESFPLTVTSAQKNPTAFYLCATAVGGRYSPLHFGNGTRLTVT.

Only one count was recorded for this clone. The V call is TRBV5-6, the J call TRBJ1-6; 10 bases map to TRBD1. Germline V lookup: CDR1 SGHDT, CDR2 YYEEEE. The trim removed 4 bases at V and 3 bases at J, leaving 7 bases unmatched. The CDR3 totals 17 residues. The DNA for the CDR3 is TGTGCCAGCAGCCTACTCCGGGACAGGGGCTATAATTCACCCCTCCACTTT. Translation: CASSLLRDRGYNSPLHF. The entire variable domain, with the rest obtained from reference TRBV5-6 and TRBJ1-6, is as follows: DAGVTQSPTHLIKTRGQQVTLRCSPKSGHDTVSWYQQALGQGPQFIFQYYEEEERQRGNFPDRFSGHQFPNYSSELNVNALLLGDSALYLCASSLLRDRGYNSPLHFGNGTRLTVT.

The V and J genes are TRBV30 and TRBJ2-2; 7 bases match TRBD2. The germline gives CDR1 GTSNPN, CDR2 SVGIG (reference sequence). With 3 bases clipped from V and 3 bases from J, the junction kept 4 bases outside the gene matches. There are 14 residues in the CDR3. As DNA, the CDR3 is TGTGCCTGGAGCCGGGGGGTGGACACCGGGGAGCTGTTTTTT. Translating it yields CAWSRGVDTGELFF.

The chain carries TRBV11-3 and TRBJ2-1; a possible D gene is TRBD2 (5 bases). CDR1 is SGHNT and CDR2 is YENEEA in the germline V gene. V was shortened by 5 bases and J by 0 bases, with 11 bases between the two germline ends. This CDR3 has 15 residues. CDR3 loop: CASSPPGDSYNEQFF. The CDR3 DNA sequence: TGTGCCAGCAGCCCGCCCGGGGACTCCTACAATGAGCAGTTCTTC.

The rearrangement links TRBV6-2 or TRBV6-3 to TRBJ2-5; the D gene is possibly TRBD2 (5 bases). The CDR3 is 17 residues long. The V gene's germline CDR1 is MNHEY and CDR2 SVGEGT. V lost 0 bases to trimming and J lost 5 bases, with 19 bases between them. CDR3 sequence: CASSYSIWTPGGETQYF. CDR3 bases: TGTGCCAGCAGTTACTCTATTTGGACTCCCGGCGGGGAGACCCAGTACTTC.

This chain uses TRBV7-8 with TRBJ2-7; no clear D. Trimming removed 1 base at V and 1 base at J, with 14 bases between. This CDR3 has 16 amino acids. CDR1 and CDR2 from the germline V gene are SGHVS and FQNEAQ. The CDR3 DNA reads TGTGCCAGCAGCTTAGTGATTCAGCCTGGGTCCTACGAGCAGTACTTC. Translated: CASSLVIQPGSYEQYF.

This clone appeared a single time. The chain is built from TRBV7-9 and TRBJ2-7; 8 nucleotides align to TRBD2. The CDR3 spans 14 residues. The V segment lost 2 bases and the J segment 2 bases; nucleotides outside the gene matches: 2. The V gene's germline CDR1 is SEHNR and CDR2 FQNEAQ (reference sequence). The CDR3 loop is CASSLLAGTYEQYF. The CDR3 DNA reads TGTGCCAGCAGCTTACTAGCGGGTACCTACGAGCAGTACTTC. Supplemented by reference TRBV7-9 and TRBJ2-7, the full variable domain reads DTGVSQNPRHKITKRGQNVTFRCDPISEHNRLYWYRQTLGQGPEFLTYFQNEAQLEKSRLLSDRFSAERPKGSFSTLEIQRTEQGDSAMYLCASSLLAGTYEQYFGPGTRLTVT.

Here the CDR3 DNA reads TGTGCCAGCAGCCGAGGGGGGGTATCCTACAATGAGCAGTTCTTC. Protein product: CASSRGGVSYNEQFF. This chain joins TRBV11-3 and TRBJ2-1, with a possible D match to TRBD2 (7 bases). V shed 5 bases and J shed 1 base, with 12 bases lying between them. Germline V gene sequence: CDR1 SGHNT, CDR2 YENEEA. The CDR3 runs to 15 residues.

This clone appeared a few times. The DNA for the CDR3 is TGTGCCAGCAGCCTACAGGGTTTCTATGGCTACACCTTC. Amino acids: CASSLQGFYGYTF. The V call is TRBV7-3, the J call TRBJ1-2, with D possibly being TRBD1 (6 bases). There are 13 residues in the CDR3. V dropped 5 bases and J dropped 4 bases, with 11 bases sitting between them. Germline V gene data show CDR1 as SGHTA and CDR2 as FQGTGA.

V is TRBV28 and J is TRBJ2-7, with D perhaps given as TRBD1 or TRBD2 (7 bases each). Germline V gene lookup returns CDR1 MDHEN and CDR2 SYDVKM. The CDR3 is 14 residues long. Trimming removed 6 bases at V and 3 bases at J, with 15 bases between. In DNA, the CDR3 is TGTGCCAGCAGACCGACAGGGAGGGGCTACGAGCAGTACTTC. Encoded protein: CASRPTGRGYEQYF. Filled out from reference TRBV28 and TRBJ2-7, the complete variable domain reads DVKVTQSSRYLVKRTGEKVFLECVQDMDHENMFWYRQDPGLGLRLIYFSYDVKMKEKGDIPEGYSVSREKKERFSLILESASTNQTSMYLCASRPTGRGYEQYFGPGTRLTVT.

This clone has just one count. Within the sample, other DNA sequences also encode this same CDR3. The chain employs TRBV28 and TRBJ1-1; 8 bases are a match to TRBD1. The CDR3 contains 15 residues. CDR1 and CDR2 from the germline V gene are MDHEN and SYDVKM. V shed 2 bases, J shed 1 base, and the junction held 3 bases outside the gene matches. CDR3 protein: CASSLQGARNTEAFF. The CDR3 DNA reads TGTGCCAGCAGTTTACAGGGGGCGCGGAACACTGAAGCTTTCTTT.

CDR3 DNA: TGCAGCGTTGGAACCGAGCATACCTACGAGCAGTACTTC. Its protein is CSVGTEHTYEQYF. This rearrangement joins TRBV29-1 to TRBJ2-7; D uncertain. CDR1 and CDR2 from the germline V gene are SQVTM and ANQGSEA. CDR3 size: 13 residues. With 4 bases removed from V and 2 bases from J, the gap between germline ends came to 12 bases.

This chain joins TRBV28 and TRBJ2-7; no firm D call. Germline assignment: CDR1 MDHEN and CDR2 SYDVKM. V was cut by 6 bases and J by 13 bases, with 22 bases left in between. The CDR3 is made up of 13 amino acids. CDR3 in DNA: TGTGCCAGCAGCCCTCCACGGACGGATAACCATTACTTC. Translated: CASSPPRTDNHYF. The full variable domain, in which reference TRBV28 and TRBJ2-7 provide the parts outside the CDR3, is DVKVTQSSRYLVKRTGEKVFLECVQDMDHENMFWYRQDPGLGLRLIYFSYDVKMKEKGDIPEGYSVSREKKERFSLILESASTNQTSMYLCASSPPRTDNHYFGPGTRLTVT.

The CDR3 nucleotides are TGTGCCAGCTCACCACCGCAGAGACCCTCTGGAAACACCATATATTTT. As protein: CASSPPQRPSGNTIYF. The chain employs TRBV18 and TRBJ1-3, with D hard to call. CDR1 is KGHSH and CDR2 is LQKENI in the germline V gene. V shed 0 bases and J shed 0 bases, with 9 bases lying between them. The CDR3 is 16 amino acids.